The 30 T cell receptor beta chains given below trace back to one sample, sequenced in a study of blood T cells in healthy people across ages. Primers used in a second PCR of about 6 to 11 cycles were a sample-barcoded 5' primer and a J-beta primer mix. MiXCR, run by TCRdb on the 5' RACE reads, gives a single entry per CDR3 protein. The sample consists of approximately 290,000 distinct CDR3 sequences, around 30% of them appearing once. Source material: blood. These receptors originate from a woman in her seventies in good health.

This clonotype appeared a few times. The J gene is TRBJ2-5, the V gene TRBV7-2, with D perhaps given as TRBD1 or TRBD2 (5 bases each). V was shortened by 7 bases and J by 3 bases, with 15 bases between the two germline ends. The CDR3 runs 14 residues. Germline V gives CDR1 SGHTA, CDR2 FQGNSA. CDR3 protein: CASTWMGTKETQYF. In DNA, the CDR3 is TGTGCCAGCACCTGGATGGGGACGAAAGAGACCCAGTACTTC.

The genes are TRBV20-1 and TRBJ2-7; 8 positions agree with TRBD2. CDR1 is DFQATT, CDR2 SNEGSKA, per germline (reference sequence). The CDR3 is made up of 16 amino acids. Trimming at V came to 0 bases and at J to 2 bases, leaving 9 bases not matched to a gene. The CDR3 here is CSARDLITSGTYEQYF. CDR3 DNA: TGCAGTGCTAGAGACCTCATAACTAGCGGAACCTACGAGCAGTACTTC.

This clonotype came up a few times. The V gene is TRBV7-2, the J gene TRBJ1-1; tentative D call: TRBD1 (6 bases). V lost 0 bases, J lost 0 bases, and 11 bases lay in between. There are 16 residues in the CDR3. The germline V gene encodes CDR1 SGHTA and CDR2 FQGNSA. The CDR3 spells CASSLAGGRVNTEAFF. CDR3 coding DNA: TGTGCCAGCAGCTTAGCGGGGGGGCGAGTGAACACTGAAGCTTTCTTT.

The V gene is TRBV7-9, the J gene TRBJ1-1; TRBD1 is a possible D gene (6 bases). This CDR3 spans 14 amino acids. Between the trimmed V and J ends, which lost 4 bases and 10 bases, there was a span of 19 bases. Per germline, CDR1 SEHNR and CDR2 FQNEAQ (reference sequence). The CDR3 here is CASSSTHRERTAFF. CDR3 nucleotide sequence: TGTGCCAGCAGCTCTACCCACAGGGAGCGGACAGCTTTCTTT.

This clonotype was seen at least ten times. V and J are TRBV27 and TRBJ1-6; possibly TRBD1 for D (6 bases). The germline V and J ends were trimmed by 3 bases and 8 bases, with 8 bases remaining between them. CDR3 length equals 13 residues. Germline assignment: CDR1 MNHEY and CDR2 SMNVEV (reference sequence). CDR3 nucleotide sequence: TGTGCCAGCAGTTTGTGGACAGATTCACCCCTCCACTTT. Residues: CASSLWTDSPLHF.

This clonotype was seen only a few times. The chain combines TRBV7-2 with TRBJ2-7; TRBD1 or TRBD2 may be the D gene (5 bases each). The CDR3 is 13 residues long. CDR1 is SGHTA and CDR2 is FQGNSA in the germline V gene. V was clipped by 5 bases and J by 7 bases, with 15 bases between them. The CDR3 nucleotides are TGTGCCAGCAGCCCGGGACCCCCTAGGGAGCAGTACTTC. Its protein product is CASSPGPPREQYF.

The chain couples TRBV20-1 to TRBJ2-5; 7 nucleotides match TRBD1. Unmatched junction bases numbered 5, after V lost 3 bases and J lost 1 base. The CDR3 covers 14 residues. Germline V gene lookup returns CDR1 DFQATT and CDR2 SNEGSKA (reference sequence). The CDR3 DNA sequence: TGCAGTGCTAGGAGACAGGGACCCCAAGAGACCCAGTACTTC. As protein: CSARRQGPQETQYF.

This clonotype was counted between two and nine times. For the CDR3, the DNA is TGTGCCAGTAGTATAAGTGGGACAGGGGGCGCCGCTGATACGCAGTATTTT. Translation gives CASSISGTGGAADTQYF. The chain uses TRBV19 and TRBJ2-3; 12 bases are a match to TRBD1. Trimming at V came to 2 bases and at J to 6 bases, leaving 9 bases not matched to a gene. Germline V lookup: CDR1 LNHDA, CDR2 SQIVND (reference sequence). The CDR3 is made up of 17 amino acids.

The chain combines TRBV2 with TRBJ1-3, with 9 bases identical to TRBD1. This CDR3 is built from 13 residues. In germline, CDR1 is SNHLY, CDR2 FYNNEI. The junction had 5 bases not matched to a gene; V was cut back by 11 bases and J by 3 bases. The CDR3 here is CAVRDRDGNTIYF. CDR3 DNA sequence: TGTGCCGTCCGGGACAGGGATGGAAACACCATATATTTT.

There are a few counts of this clonotype. The rearrangement joins TRBV6-6 to TRBJ2-7, with D possibly being TRBD2 (6 bases). The CDR3 spans 14 residues. V lost 5 bases and J lost 3, with 14 bases in between. In germline, CDR1 is MNHNY, CDR2 SVGAGI (reference sequence). CDR3 DNA: TGTGCCAGCAGTACCGCGGGGAGCTACTACGAGCAGTACTTC. Protein sequence: CASSTAGSYYEQYF.

The chain links TRBV5-1 to TRBJ2-5; no firm D call. V dropped 1 base and J dropped 2 bases, with 6 bases sitting between them. The CDR3 contains 13 residues. Germline V lookup: CDR1 SGHRS, CDR2 YFSETQ. The CDR3 protein is CASSLIVQETQYF. The CDR3 DNA reads TGCGCCAGCAGCTTGATAGTTCAAGAGACCCAGTACTTC.

As DNA, the CDR3 is TGTGCCAGCAGTTTATCGTTTTTTGATTCTGGGGCCAACGTCCTGACTTTC. This gives the protein CASSLSFFDSGANVLTF. This chain connects TRBV27 to TRBJ2-6; no reliable D call. Germline loops: CDR1 MNHEY, CDR2 SMNVEV (reference sequence). The CDR3 extends over 17 amino acids. Trimming removed 0 bases at V and 1 base at J, with 10 bases between.

The chain carries TRBV4-1 and TRBJ2-1, with D possibly matching TRBD2 (5 bases). Germline CDR1 and CDR2: MGHRA and YSYEKL. The V and J ends lost 4 bases and 9 bases respectively, with 25 bases between them. This CDR3 contains 17 residues. CDR3 in amino acids: CASSPSALIALGSEQFF. In DNA form, the CDR3 reads TGCGCCAGCAGCCCCTCAGCCCTGATAGCGTTGGGTAGTGAGCAGTTCTTC.

The chain is built from TRBV15 and TRBJ2-3, with 14 bases fitting TRBD2. CDR3 size: 17 residues. Germline loops: CDR1 LNHNV, CDR2 YYDKDF (reference sequence). With V trimmed by 4 bases and J by 0 bases, 3 bases remained unmatched. The CDR3 reads CATSKGTSGSSTDTQYF. The CDR3 nucleotides are TGTGCCACCAGCAAGGGGACTAGCGGGAGCAGCACAGATACGCAGTATTTT.

The J gene is TRBJ2-5, the V gene TRBV12-3 or TRBV12-4, with D hard to call. The J call may not be correct, given that the DNA end is closer to TRBJ2-1. The CDR3 covers 13 residues. The CDR3 nucleotides read TGTGCCAGCAGTTCCCAGACCGGCACTGAGCAGTTCTTC. Translated, it gives CASSSQTGTEQFF.

The chain couples TRBV6-2 or TRBV6-3 to TRBJ2-5, with D possibly called TRBD1 or TRBD2 (6 bases each). Near its end, the DNA agrees better with TRBJ2-1, so the J call may be wrong. Germline V gene data show CDR1 as MNHEY and CDR2 as SVGEGT. This CDR3 spans 12 amino acids. In DNA, the CDR3 is TGTGCCAGTAGGGGGGCTGGCAATGAGCAGTTCTTC. Its protein product is CASRGAGNEQFF.

This clonotype was counted only a few times. The rearrangement uses TRBV7-2 and TRBJ2-1; TRBD1 is a possible D gene (6 bases). The length of the CDR3 is 12 residues. With 1 base removed from V and 9 bases from J, the gap between germline ends came to 7 bases. Looked up from germline, CDR1 is SGHTA and CDR2 is FQGNSA. The CDR3 protein is CASSLGGREQFF. The CDR3 bases are TGTGCCAGCAGCTTAGGGGGGCGTGAGCAGTTCTTC.

The chain is built from TRBV7-2 and TRBJ1-2; 10 nucleotides line up with TRBD1. The CDR3 runs 13 residues. V lost 4 bases and J lost 8; bases outside the gene matches: 4. CDR1 and CDR2 (germline): SGHTA, FQGNSA. The DNA for the CDR3 is TGTGCCAGCAGCTCCCGGGACAGGGGAGGCTACACCTTC. Amino acids: CASSSRDRGGYTF.

The V call is TRBV7-3, the J call TRBJ2-3; D remains ambiguous. V lost 2 bases and J lost 1, with 10 bases in between. The CDR3 has 15 amino acids. Germline V gene sequence: CDR1 SGHTA, CDR2 FQGTGA. CDR3 protein: CASSLRAGRTDTQYF. CDR3 nucleotide sequence: TGTGCCAGCAGCTTACGTGCAGGACGCACAGATACGCAGTATTTT. Using reference TRBV7-3 and TRBJ2-3 for the parts outside the CDR3, the full variable domain is GAGVSQTPSNKVTEKGKYVELRCDPISGHTALYWYRQSLGQGPEFLIYFQGTGAADDSGLPNDRFFAVRPEGSVSTLKIQRTERGDSAVYLCASSLRAGRTDTQYFGPGTRLTVL.

This clonotype was recorded a few times. In DNA, the CDR3 is TGCAGTGCTAGACAGAGAGACACTGAAGCTTTCTTT. This translates into CSARQRDTEAFF. V and J are TRBV20-1 and TRBJ1-1, with D hard to call. Looked up from germline, CDR1 is DFQATT and CDR2 is SNEGSKA (reference sequence). The CDR3 runs 12 residues. Trimming removed 2 bases at V and 3 bases at J, with 7 bases between.

The chain carries TRBV5-1 and TRBJ2-3, with TRBD1 identical over 9 bases. This CDR3 region has 15 residues. J gave up 4 bases and V 2 bases, and 5 bases lay outside the gene matches. Germline V gene data show CDR1 as SGHRS and CDR2 as YFSETQ. CDR3 region: CASSLTDRGADTQYF. CDR3 sequence (DNA): TGCGCCAGCAGCTTAACGGACAGGGGAGCAGATACGCAGTATTTT.

This chain connects TRBV7-2 to TRBJ1-4, with 9 bases aligning to TRBD1. CDR1 is SGHTA and CDR2 is FQGNSA in the germline V gene. V lost 1 base, J lost 8 bases, and 11 bases stayed unmatched. The CDR3 is 17 amino acids. CDR3 residues: CASSLVGTGTVHEKLFF. CDR3 DNA sequence: TGTGCCAGCAGCTTAGTTGGGACAGGGACGGTTCACGAAAAACTGTTTTTT.

This clonotype has just a few counts. The chain has TRBV6-1 and TRBJ2-5; 10 bases fit TRBD2. Germline values: CDR1 MNHNS, CDR2 SASEGT. Trimming at V came to 8 bases and at J to 11 bases, leaving 11 bases not matched to a gene. This CDR3 spans 13 amino acids. This CDR3 is CASWRDSGGQQYF. CDR3 DNA sequence: TGTGCCAGCTGGCGGGATAGCGGGGGGCAACAGTACTTC.

The chain uses TRBV5-8 and TRBJ2-1, with 9 bases lining up with TRBD2. This CDR3 contains 14 residues. V trimming: 7 bases; J trimming: 9 bases; junction bases outside the gene matches: 11. From germline, CDR1 is SGHTS and CDR2 YDEGEE. CDR3 residues: CASRGLAGTSEQFF. The CDR3 nucleotides are TGTGCCAGCCGAGGCCTAGCGGGAACTAGTGAGCAGTTCTTC.

This clonotype appeared a few times. The chain links TRBV9 to TRBJ2-5; D might be TRBD2 (6 bases). The end of the DNA fits TRBJ2-7 better, so the J call may be wrong. This CDR3 comprises 15 residues. Germline CDR1 and CDR2: SGDLS and YYNGEE. This CDR3 is CASSEALGGNYEQYF. In DNA form, the CDR3 reads TGTGCCAGCAGCGAGGCCCTGGGGGGAAACTACGAGCAGTACTTC.

The table lists this clonotype with a few counts. This chain connects TRBV6-5 to TRBJ2-5; D tentatively fits TRBD1 or TRBD2 (5 bases each). The CDR3 is 14 amino acids. Trimming shortened V by 5 bases and J by 4 bases, and 14 bases separated the two germline ends. Germline V CDR1 and CDR2: MNHEY, SVGAGI. CDR3 loop: CASSRRGGGETQYF. The CDR3 region has the DNA TGTGCCAGCAGTCGCCGCGGTGGGGGAGAGACCCAGTACTTC.

This clonotype was seen only a few times. The gene calls are TRBV18 and TRBJ2-4, with TRBD2 identical over 13 bases. This CDR3 has 19 residues. The V gene's germline CDR1 is KGHSH and CDR2 LQKENI. Trimming at V came to 8 bases and at J to 0 bases, leaving 13 bases not matched to a gene. Here the CDR3 DNA reads TGTGCCAGCACACGACCCGGGACTAGCGGGAAGAGAGCCAAAAACATTCAGTACTTC. Translating it yields CASTRPGTSGKRAKNIQYF. The full variable domain, its missing parts supplied by reference TRBV18 and TRBJ2-4, is NAGVMQNPRHLVRRRGQEARLRCSPMKGHSHVYWYRQLPEEGLKFMVYLQKENIIDESGMPKERFSAEFPKEGPSILRIQQVVRGDSAAYFCASTRPGTSGKRAKNIQYFGAGTRLSVL.

This clonotype was recorded a few times. The rearrangement uses TRBV5-1 and TRBJ1-2; 10 nucleotides align to TRBD1. This CDR3 has 15 amino acids. V was pared by 0 bases and J by 8 bases, with 7 bases of the junction left unmatched. The germline V gene has CDR1 SGHRS and CDR2 YFSETQ. In DNA form, the CDR3 reads TGCGCCAGCAGCTTGGGACCGGGACAGGGGAGCGGCTACACCTTC. Amino acids: CASSLGPGQGSGYTF.

The sample holds a few counts of this clonotype. J is TRBJ1-5 and V is TRBV4-1; tentatively, D is TRBD1 (5 bases). The CDR3 runs to 15 residues. The V and J ends lost 2 bases and 5 bases respectively, with 13 bases between them. Germline V lookup: CDR1 MGHRA, CDR2 YSYEKL. The DNA for the CDR3 is TGCGCCAGCAGCCAAAAGGTCGGGGGGGATCAGCCCCAGCATTTT. Protein: CASSQKVGGDQPQHF.

The genes are TRBV12-5 and TRBJ2-5; 7 bases line up with TRBD1. J gave up 2 bases and V 6 bases, and 3 bases lay outside the gene matches. CDR3 length equals 13 residues. Germline CDR1 reads LGHNT; CDR2 reads FRNRAP. The CDR3: CASGDRAQETQYF. DNA for the CDR3: TGTGCTAGTGGAGACAGGGCGCAAGAGACCCAGTACTTC.